The 24 T cell receptor beta chains listed next were all sequenced from one sample in a study of blood T cell repertoires in COVID-19. The method was immunoSEQ multiplex PCR; TCRdb's version includes in-frame clones alone and lacks a portion of them. This sample has under 200,000 clones, with roughly 80% found just once. The sequencing input was peripheral blood. Receptors were obtained from an elderly woman with COVID-19, enrolled during active disease.

This clone was recorded once. The chain uses TRBV29-1 and TRBJ1-6; 8 bases fit TRBD1. Unmatched junction bases numbered 3, after V lost 3 bases and J lost 8 bases. The CDR3 is made up of 13 amino acids. Per the germline V gene, CDR1 is SQVTM and CDR2 is ANQGSEA. CDR3 loop: CSVDTGGDSPLHF. CDR3 coding DNA: TGCAGCGTTGATACAGGGGGGGATTCACCCCTCCACTTT.

This sequence joins TRBV19 and TRBJ1-6; D gene ambiguous. Germline CDR1 and CDR2: LNHDA and SQIVND (reference sequence). V was clipped by 10 bases and J by 6 bases, with 16 bases between them. The CDR3 consists of 14 residues. CDR3 protein: CATKRRELNSPLHF. DNA for the CDR3: TGTGCCACAAAAAGGCGGGAGCTTAATTCACCCCTCCACTTT.

V gene TRBV7-3 combines with J gene TRBJ2-1; tentative D call: TRBD1 (6 bases). The CDR3 covers 13 residues. CDR1 and CDR2 from the germline V gene are SGHTA and FQGTGA. Trimming took off 4 bases at V and 6 bases at J, with 10 bases between the two ends. The CDR3 DNA sequence: TGTGCCAGCAGCTCCAGAGGGGGCAATGAGCAGTTCTTC. Its protein product is CASSSRGGNEQFF.

V and J are TRBV5-1 and TRBJ1-2, with TRBD1 identical over 7 bases. This CDR3 is built from 14 residues. Germline CDR1 reads SGHRS; CDR2 reads YFSETQ. Germline trimming cut 3 bases from V and 0 bases from J; bases unmatched to any gene: 2. CDR3 coding DNA: TGCGCCAGCAGCTACGGGACAGCTAACTATGGCTACACCTTC. Translation gives CASSYGTANYGYTF.

The count of this clone is one. The chain recombines TRBV7-8 with TRBJ2-7; 8 bases align to TRBD2. CDR3 length: 12 residues. The V segment lost 8 bases and the J segment 6 bases; nucleotides outside the gene matches: 6. Germline V lookup: CDR1 SGHVS, CDR2 FQNEAQ. The CDR3 region has the DNA TGTGCCAGCGCCCAGGCGGGGGGCGAGCAGTACTTC. It translates to CASAQAGGEQYF. The full variable domain, its missing parts supplied by reference TRBV7-8 and TRBJ2-7, is GAGVSQSPRYKVAKRGQDVALRCDPISGHVSLFWYQQALGQGPEFLTYFQNEAQLDKSGLPSDRFFAERPEGSVSTLKIQRTQQEDSAVYLCASAQAGGEQYFGPGTRLTVT.

The chain uses TRBV6-5 and TRBJ1-5, with unresolved D. Trimming cost V 6 bases and J 8 bases, with 20 bases left between them. Germline CDR1 MNHEY, CDR2 SVGAGI. The CDR3 covers 15 residues. CDR3 amino acids: CASRARQSDMKPQHF. As DNA, the CDR3 is TGTGCCAGCAGGGCCCGTCAATCAGATATGAAGCCCCAGCATTTT.

On this clone itself: Additional DNA sequences in this sample encode the identical CDR3. CDR3 in DNA: TGTGCCAGCAGTGAACCATACGAGCAGTACTTC. It codes for CASSEPYEQYF. The chain uses TRBV2 and TRBJ2-7; no clear D. There are 11 residues in the CDR3. Germline CDR1 is SNHLY and CDR2 is FYNNEI. Trimming stripped 2 bases from V and 4 bases from J, with 3 bases between.

V usage is TRBV5-1 and J usage is TRBJ1-3, with a tentative D call TRBD1 (6 bases). V lost 4 bases, J lost 4 bases, and 18 bases lay in between. Germline V gene sequence: CDR1 SGHRS, CDR2 YFSETQ. The CDR3 length is 16 residues. CDR3 amino acids: CASSLETGSAGNTIYF. The CDR3 region has the DNA TGCGCCAGCAGCCTGGAAACAGGGTCAGCCGGAAACACCATATATTTT.

The V call is TRBV28, the J call TRBJ2-1; TRBD2 matches 12 bases. There are 14 residues in the CDR3. Germline-derived CDR1 and CDR2 are MDHEN and SYDVKM. V gave up 8 bases and J gave up 7 bases; unmatched junction bases: 6. As DNA, the CDR3 is TGTGCCAGCTCCGGGACTAGCGGGTTGAATGAGCAGTTCTTC. Encoded protein: CASSGTSGLNEQFF.

On this clone itself: It is likely a read error: a sequence one base away is far more abundant. The V gene is TRBV3-1 (or the pseudogene TRBV3-2), the J gene TRBJ2-7, with no clear D. The CDR3 is made up of 11 amino acids. CDR1 is LGHDT and CDR2 is YNNKEL in the germline V gene (reference sequence). V lost 4 bases, J lost 2 bases, and 3 bases lay in between. This CDR3 reads CASSPAYEQYF. The CDR3, as DNA: TGTGCCAGCAGCCCAGCCTACGAGCAGTACTTC.

The chain uses TRBV10-3 and TRBJ1-2; D uncertain. V shed 6 bases and J shed 6 bases, with 14 bases lying between them. This CDR3 region has 13 residues. Germline loops: CDR1 ENHRY, CDR2 SYGVKD. CDR3 nucleotide sequence: TGTGCCATCAGCCGGGGATTGGCGAATGGCTACACCTTC. Its translation: CAISRGLANGYTF.

V gene TRBV7-8 combines with J gene TRBJ2-3, with 12 positions matching TRBD2. Germline V gene lookup returns CDR1 SGHVS and CDR2 FQNEAQ. The junction had 6 bases not matched to a gene; V was cut back by 4 bases and J by 4 bases. The CDR3 covers 16 residues. CDR3: CASSSRLAGASDTQYF. CDR3 bases: TGTGCCAGCAGCTCCAGACTAGCGGGGGCGTCAGATACGCAGTATTTT.

Details on this clone: The conserved phenylalanine or tryptophan is not found at the CDR3 terminus, so this likely reflects a read error. No DNA is shown, since the ends of the CDR3 on it are uncertain; the CDR3 is the one TCRdb lists. The rearrangement joins TRBV5-1 to TRBJ1-1; the listed D gene, TRBD1, was not tested against the DNA. The length of the CDR3 is 9 amino acids, counting both ends. Germline values: CDR1 SGHRS, CDR2 YFSETQ. CDR3: CASRPDRGI.

This CDR3 is CASRPGTAQETQYF. CDR3 nucleotide sequence: TGTGCCAGCAGACCCGGGACAGCCCAGGAGACCCAGTACTTC. V and J are TRBV28 and TRBJ2-5, with 7 bases lining up with TRBD1. Germline loops: CDR1 MDHEN, CDR2 SYDVKM. V gave up 6 bases and J gave up 5 bases; unmatched junction bases: 9. The CDR3 runs to 14 residues.

This clone has just one count. This chain joins TRBV9 and TRBJ1-2; 7 bases align to TRBD1. V dropped 4 bases and J dropped 6; count of bases not matched to a gene: 9. The CDR3 length is 14 residues. From germline, CDR1 is SGDLS and CDR2 YYNGEE. The CDR3 DNA sequence: TGTGCCAGCAGCCCCCGGGACAGCCGAAATGGCTACACCTTC. This gives the protein CASSPRDSRNGYTF.

This sequence joins TRBV29-1 and TRBJ1-1; 9 positions match TRBD1. The germline V gene encodes CDR1 SQVTM and CDR2 ANQGSEA. V was pared by 4 bases and J by 5 bases, with 5 bases of the junction left unmatched. The CDR3 has 13 amino acids. The CDR3 coding sequence is TGCAGCGTTGCGTTCGGACAGGGGACTGAAGCTTTCTTT. Encoded protein: CSVAFGQGTEAFF.

The CDR3 nucleotides are TGTGCCAGCAGCACCGTCCAGGGGGCTGAAGCTTTCTTT. Its translation is CASSTVQGAEAFF. This chain links TRBV3-1 (or the pseudogene TRBV3-2) with TRBJ1-1; 7 nucleotides agree with TRBD1. Germline values: CDR1 LGHDT, CDR2 YNNKEL (reference sequence). This CDR3 has 13 residues. Germline trimming cut 5 bases from V and 6 bases from J; bases unmatched to any gene: 6.

This clone is a singleton in its sample. This chain links TRBV6-5 with TRBJ1-1; D not certain. Germline V lookup: CDR1 MNHEY, CDR2 SVGAGI. V lost 6 bases, J lost 6 bases, and 17 bases lay in between. The CDR3 is 14 residues long. Written as DNA, the CDR3 is TGTGCCAGCAGGGATACTGGAGGTAATGCTGAAGCTTTCTTT. Its translation is CASRDTGGNAEAFF.

V gene TRBV2 combines with J gene TRBJ2-7; D perhaps matches TRBD2 (6 bases). This CDR3 region has 14 residues. V dropped 1 base and J dropped 4 bases, with 11 bases sitting between them. Germline loops: CDR1 SNHLY, CDR2 FYNNEI. The DNA for the CDR3 is TGTGCCAGCAGTGAAGGGGGAGCGGGTTACGAGCAGTACTTC. Translation gives CASSEGGAGYEQYF.

The chain employs TRBV2 and TRBJ2-7, with TRBD1 as a possible D gene (6 bases). Germline CDR1 reads SNHLY; CDR2 reads FYNNEI. Trimming stripped 1 base from V and 3 bases from J, with 10 bases between. CDR3 length equals 14 residues. CDR3: CASSEGRGGYEQYF. The CDR3 DNA reads as TGTGCCAGCAGTGAAGGTAGAGGGGGCTACGAGCAGTACTTC.

The chain combines TRBV5-8 with TRBJ1-3; 7 bases are shared with TRBD1. The CDR3 is 12 residues long. The V gene's germline CDR1 is SGHTS and CDR2 YDEGEE. Unmatched junction bases numbered 3, after V lost 4 bases and J lost 8 bases. The CDR3 DNA reads TGTGCCAGCAGCCTACAGGGGCACACCATATATTTT. Its protein product is CASSLQGHTIYF. Complete variable domain (other parts from reference TRBV5-8 and TRBJ1-3): EAGVTQSPTHLIKTRGQQATLRCSPISGHTSVYWYQQALGLGLQFLLWYDEGEERNRGNFPPRFSGRQFPNYSSELNVNALELEDSALYLCASSLQGHTIYFGEGSWLTVV.

The chain uses TRBV28 and TRBJ1-2, with D perhaps matching TRBD1 (6 bases). CDR1 is MDHEN, CDR2 SYDVKM, per germline. CDR3 length: 16 residues. V lost 6 bases, J lost 3 bases, and 20 bases lay in between. The CDR3 spells CASRISGAGADYGYTF. CDR3 in DNA: TGTGCCAGCAGAATCTCCGGGGCAGGGGCGGACTATGGCTACACCTTC.

V is TRBV28 and J is TRBJ2-7, with TRBD1 matching 7 bases. CDR1 MDHEN and CDR2 SYDVKM come from the germline V gene. CDR3 length equals 13 residues. V lost 6 bases, J lost 3 bases, and 5 bases stayed unmatched. The CDR3 loop reads CASRRQGNYEQYF. For the CDR3, the DNA is TGTGCCAGCAGGCGACAGGGAAACTACGAGCAGTACTTC.

V gene TRBV12-3 or TRBV12-4 combines with J gene TRBJ1-2; D is unresolved. The CDR3 sequence is 13 residues long. V gave up 5 bases and J gave up 0 bases, with 7 bases separating them. The CDR3 region has the DNA TGTGCCAGCAGTCAGGTAGCTAACTATGGCTACACCTTC. It codes for CASSQVANYGYTF.